This T cell receptor beta chain comes out of a study of radiotherapy plus CTLA-4 blockade in lung cancer. On the study more broadly: Overall, less than 20% of patients showed an objective response, while 31% attained disease control.

Only in-frame clones appear in the TCRdb table, and some are missing; sequencing was by immunoSEQ multiplex PCR. The data hold 50,000 to 70,000 clones, with 70% to 85% observed a single time. Patients in the study, people with chemo-refractory metastatic non-small-cell lung cancer, received focal radiation plus ipilimumab CTLA-4 blockade. The CDR3 has 11 residues. The V end lost 6 bases, the J end lost 4 bases, and 4 bases lay between the germline ends. In germline, CDR1 is MNHNY, CDR2 SVGAGI (reference sequence). This clone was picked up a small number of times. Antigen: not known. Study observations and caveats: Blood saw expansion of tumor-derived TCR clones after radiotherapy plus ipilimumab. Early blood T cell clone changes and increased post-radiation serum interferon-beta were reportedly the strongest response predictors.

This rearrangement joins TRBV6-6 to TRBJ2-1; D unclear. The starting material was peripheral blood, obtained from a patient treated with radiotherapy plus ipilimumab. This clonotype was obtained from a human donor with non-small cell lung cancer whose response to radiotherapy plus ipilimumab could not be evaluated. The CDR3 sequence is CASRAYNEQFF. The CDR3 coding sequence is TGTGCCAGCAGAGCTTACAATGAGCAGTTCTTC.